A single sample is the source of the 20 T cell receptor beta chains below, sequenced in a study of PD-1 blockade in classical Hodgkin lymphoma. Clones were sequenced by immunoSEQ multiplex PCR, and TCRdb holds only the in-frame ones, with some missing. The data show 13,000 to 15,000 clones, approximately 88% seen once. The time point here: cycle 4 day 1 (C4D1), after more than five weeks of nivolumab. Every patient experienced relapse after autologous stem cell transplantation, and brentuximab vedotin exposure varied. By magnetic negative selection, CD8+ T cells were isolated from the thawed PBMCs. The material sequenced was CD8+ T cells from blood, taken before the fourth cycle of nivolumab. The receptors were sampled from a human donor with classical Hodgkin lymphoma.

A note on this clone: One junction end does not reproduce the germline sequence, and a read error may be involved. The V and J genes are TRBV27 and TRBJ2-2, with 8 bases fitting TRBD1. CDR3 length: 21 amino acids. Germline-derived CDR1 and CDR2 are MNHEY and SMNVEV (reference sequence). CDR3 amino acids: CASSLKRQGRLLVREHRGAVF. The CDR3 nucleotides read TGTGCCAGCAGTTTAAAAAGACAGGGGCGACTCCTTGTCCGCGAACACCGGGGAGCTGTTTTT.

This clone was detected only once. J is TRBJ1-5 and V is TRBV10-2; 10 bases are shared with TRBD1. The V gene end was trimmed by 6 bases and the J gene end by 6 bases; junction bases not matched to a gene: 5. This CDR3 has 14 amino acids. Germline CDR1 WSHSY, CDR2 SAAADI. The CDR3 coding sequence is TGCGCCAGCAGAGGACAGGGGGAGGGTCAGCCCCAGCATTTT. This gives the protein CASRGQGEGQPQHF.

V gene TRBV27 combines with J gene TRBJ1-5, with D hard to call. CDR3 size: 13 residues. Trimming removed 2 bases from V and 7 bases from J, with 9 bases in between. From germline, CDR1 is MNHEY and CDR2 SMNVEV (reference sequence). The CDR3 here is CASSLNLWQPQHF. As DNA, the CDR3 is TGTGCCAGCAGTTTAAATCTATGGCAGCCCCAGCATTTT.

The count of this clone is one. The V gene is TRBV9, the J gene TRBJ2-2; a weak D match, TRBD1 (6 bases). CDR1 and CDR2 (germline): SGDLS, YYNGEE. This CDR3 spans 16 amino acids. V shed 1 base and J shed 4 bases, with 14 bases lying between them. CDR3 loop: CASSVREPRGTGELFF. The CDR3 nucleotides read TGTGCCAGCAGCGTAAGGGAACCCAGGGGCACCGGGGAGCTGTTTTTT.

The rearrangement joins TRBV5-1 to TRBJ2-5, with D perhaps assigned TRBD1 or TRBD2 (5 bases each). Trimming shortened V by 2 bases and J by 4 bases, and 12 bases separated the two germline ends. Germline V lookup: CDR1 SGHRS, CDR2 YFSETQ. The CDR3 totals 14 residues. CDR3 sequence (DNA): TGCGCCAGCAGCTTCCCGGGGACGTTAGAGACCCAGTACTTC. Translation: CASSFPGTLETQYF.

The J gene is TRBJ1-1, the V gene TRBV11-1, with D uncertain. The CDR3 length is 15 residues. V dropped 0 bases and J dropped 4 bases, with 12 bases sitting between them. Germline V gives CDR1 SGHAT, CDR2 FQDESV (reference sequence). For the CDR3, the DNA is TGTGCCAGCAGCTTAGCGAGGGAGAAAGGCACTGAAGCTTTCTTT. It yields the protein CASSLAREKGTEAFF.

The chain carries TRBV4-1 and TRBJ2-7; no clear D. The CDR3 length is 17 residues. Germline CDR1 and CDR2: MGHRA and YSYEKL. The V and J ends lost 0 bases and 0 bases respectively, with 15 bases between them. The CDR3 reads CASSQDSRSPYSYEQYF. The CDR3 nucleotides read TGCGCCAGCAGCCAAGATTCGCGGTCGCCCTACTCCTACGAGCAGTACTTC.

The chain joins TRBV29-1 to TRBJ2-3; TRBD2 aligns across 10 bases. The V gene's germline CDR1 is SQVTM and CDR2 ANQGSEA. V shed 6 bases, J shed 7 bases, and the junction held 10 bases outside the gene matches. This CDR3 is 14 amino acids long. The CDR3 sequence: CSVHKRGGVHTQYF. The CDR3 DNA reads TGCAGCGTCCACAAGCGGGGGGGCGTACATACGCAGTATTTT.

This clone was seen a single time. The CDR3, as DNA: TGTGCCAGCAGCCAAGCGGACCACACGGCCTACGAGCAGTACTTC. This translates into CASSQADHTAYEQYF. The chain recombines TRBV7-8 with TRBJ2-7; perhaps TRBD2 as D (5 bases). Trimming removed 5 bases from V and 2 bases from J, with 16 bases in between. The CDR3 is made up of 15 amino acids. From germline, CDR1 is SGHVS and CDR2 FQNEAQ.

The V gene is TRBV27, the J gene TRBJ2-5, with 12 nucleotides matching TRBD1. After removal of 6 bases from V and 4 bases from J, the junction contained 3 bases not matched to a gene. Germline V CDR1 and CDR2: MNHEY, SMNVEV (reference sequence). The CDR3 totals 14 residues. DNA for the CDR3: TGTGCCAGCAGCTTGGGACAGGGGGCAGAGACCCAGTACTTC. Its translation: CASSLGQGAETQYF.

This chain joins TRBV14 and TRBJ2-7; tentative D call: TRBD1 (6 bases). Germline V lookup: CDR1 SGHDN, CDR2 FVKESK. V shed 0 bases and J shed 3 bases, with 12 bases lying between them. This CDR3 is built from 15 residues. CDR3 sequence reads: CASSQDANRVYEQYF. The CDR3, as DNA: TGTGCCAGCAGCCAAGATGCGAACAGGGTCTACGAGCAGTACTTC.

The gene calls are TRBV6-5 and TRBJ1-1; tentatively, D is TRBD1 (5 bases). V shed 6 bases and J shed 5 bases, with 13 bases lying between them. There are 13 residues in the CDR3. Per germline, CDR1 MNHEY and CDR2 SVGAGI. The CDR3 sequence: CASRIGAITEAFF. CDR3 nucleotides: TGTGCCAGCAGAATCGGGGCGATTACTGAAGCTTTCTTT.

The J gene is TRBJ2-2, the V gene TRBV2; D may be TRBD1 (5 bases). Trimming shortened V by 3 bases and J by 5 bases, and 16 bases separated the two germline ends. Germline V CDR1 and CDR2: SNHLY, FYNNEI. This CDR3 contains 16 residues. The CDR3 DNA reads TGTGCCAGCAGTGACATGGTGTCAGGGATGACCGGGGAGCTGTTTTTT. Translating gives CASSDMVSGMTGELFF.

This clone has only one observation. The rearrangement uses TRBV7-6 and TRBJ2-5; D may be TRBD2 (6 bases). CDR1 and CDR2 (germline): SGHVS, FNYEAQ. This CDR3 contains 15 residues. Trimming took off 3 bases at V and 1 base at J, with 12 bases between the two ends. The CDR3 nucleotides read TGTGCCAGCAGCTTTGCGGGGTCCTTCCAAGAGACCCAGTACTTC. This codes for CASSFAGSFQETQYF.

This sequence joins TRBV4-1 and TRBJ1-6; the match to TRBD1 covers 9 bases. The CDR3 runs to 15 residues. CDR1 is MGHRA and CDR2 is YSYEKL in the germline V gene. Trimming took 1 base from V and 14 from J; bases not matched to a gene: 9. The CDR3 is CASSQAGQGPLALHF. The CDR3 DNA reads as TGCGCCAGCAGCCAAGCGGGACAGGGCCCACTGGCCCTCCACTTT.

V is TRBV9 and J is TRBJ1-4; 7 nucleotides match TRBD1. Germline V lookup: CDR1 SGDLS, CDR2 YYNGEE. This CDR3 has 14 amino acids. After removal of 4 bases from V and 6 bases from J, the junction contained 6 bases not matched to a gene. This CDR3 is CASSPGTVYEKLFF. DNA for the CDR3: TGTGCCAGCAGCCCCGGGACAGTATATGAAAAACTGTTTTTT.

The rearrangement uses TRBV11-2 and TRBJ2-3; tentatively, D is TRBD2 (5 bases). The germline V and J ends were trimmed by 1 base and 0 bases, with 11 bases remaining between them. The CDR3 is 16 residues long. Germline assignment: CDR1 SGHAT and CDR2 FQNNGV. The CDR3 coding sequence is TGTGCCAGCAGCTTAGTAGCGCTTTCTAGCACAGATACGCAGTATTTT. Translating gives CASSLVALSSTDTQYF.

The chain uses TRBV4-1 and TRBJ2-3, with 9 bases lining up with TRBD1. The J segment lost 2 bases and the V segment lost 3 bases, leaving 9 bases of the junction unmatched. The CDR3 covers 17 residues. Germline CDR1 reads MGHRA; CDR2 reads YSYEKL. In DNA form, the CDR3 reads TGCGCCAGCAGCCAGACAATGGGACAGGGCGCCACAGATACGCAGTATTTT. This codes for CASSQTMGQGATDTQYF.

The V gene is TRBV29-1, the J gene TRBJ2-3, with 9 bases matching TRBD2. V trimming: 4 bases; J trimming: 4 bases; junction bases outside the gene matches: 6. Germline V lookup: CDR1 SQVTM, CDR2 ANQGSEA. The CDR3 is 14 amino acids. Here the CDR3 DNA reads TGCAGCGTTGCGAGCGGGGGGCCCCCAGATACGCAGTATTTT. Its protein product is CSVASGGPPDTQYF.

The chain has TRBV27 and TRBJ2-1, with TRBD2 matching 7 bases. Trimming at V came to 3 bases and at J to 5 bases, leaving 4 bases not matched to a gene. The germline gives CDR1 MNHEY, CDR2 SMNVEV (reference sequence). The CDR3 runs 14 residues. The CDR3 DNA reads TGTGCCAGCAGTTTCTCTAGCGGAAACAATGAGCAGTTCTTC. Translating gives CASSFSSGNNEQFF.